Shown below are 24 T cell receptor beta chains from a single sample sequenced in a study of shared clonotypes between healthy human individuals. Naive CD8 cells were CD45RO-negative, positively selected for CCR7, excluding terminally differentiated effector memory CD45RA+ cells. Assay: immunoSEQ multiplex PCR; the TCRdb copy retains only in-frame clones and omits some. Of approximately 2,000,000 clones in the sample, just over 90% were seen once. Sample: naive CD8+ T cells from PBMCs. These receptors originate from a man between 18 and 35 years old in good health. Some clones in this sample may be carry-over from other donors' samples.

The chain carries TRBV28 and TRBJ1-5; a possible D gene is TRBD1 (6 bases). This CDR3 has 17 residues. V lost 5 bases, J lost 4 bases, and 21 bases lay in between. CDR1 and CDR2 from the germline V gene are MDHEN and SYDVKM. CDR3 in DNA: TGTGCCAGCAGTCCCGGGTTTATGGGGACAAGGAATCAGCCCCAGCATTTT. It specifies CASSPGFMGTRNQPQHF.

The chain has TRBV7-8 and TRBJ2-2, with D uncertain. CDR1 is SGHVS and CDR2 is FQNEAQ in the germline V gene. Trimming took 2 bases from V and 7 from J, leaving 8 bases between them. CDR3 length: 13 amino acids. CDR3 amino acids: CASSLSPYGELFF. The CDR3 coding sequence is TGTGCCAGCAGCTTATCCCCCTACGGGGAGCTGTTTTTT.

Remarks on this clone: Other DNA sequences in the sample encode the same CDR3. The V and J genes are TRBV28 and TRBJ2-7; 9 positions match TRBD1. Trimming cost V 1 base and J 1 base; bases outside gene matches: 2. The CDR3 loop spans 15 amino acids. Per germline, CDR1 MDHEN and CDR2 SYDVKM. CDR3 loop: CASSLLGQGSYEQYF. The CDR3 DNA reads TGTGCCAGCAGTTTATTGGGACAGGGATCCTACGAGCAGTACTTC.

The chain uses TRBV19 and TRBJ2-7, with D perhaps matching TRBD1 (5 bases). Germline CDR1 is LNHDA and CDR2 is SQIVND (reference sequence). Trimming took off 3 bases at V and 0 bases at J, with 12 bases between the two ends. The CDR3 is 15 residues long. The CDR3 coding sequence is TGTGCCAGTAGTATTGGAAGGACATTCTCCTACGAGCAGTACTTC. Encoded protein: CASSIGRTFSYEQYF. Full variable domain (remainder filled in from reference TRBV19 and TRBJ2-7): DGGITQSPKYLFRKEGQNVTLSCEQNLNHDAMYWYRQDPGQGLRLIYYSQIVNDFQKGDIAEGYSVSREKKESFPLTVTSAQKNPTAFYLCASSIGRTFSYEQYFGPGTRLTVT.

J is TRBJ2-3 and V is TRBV18; a possible D gene is TRBD1 (6 bases). The germline CDR1 and CDR2 sequences are KGHSH and LQKENI. The CDR3 has 16 amino acids. Trimming cost V 0 bases and J 2 bases, with 12 bases left between them. This CDR3 reads CASSPPAQGFTDTQYF. In DNA, the CDR3 is TGTGCCAGCTCACCACCGGCACAGGGATTCACAGATACGCAGTATTTT.

This sequence joins TRBV5-5 and TRBJ1-4, with D perhaps matching TRBD1 (5 bases). The CDR3 runs 13 residues. V lost 4 bases, J lost 8 bases, and 12 bases lay in between. The V gene's germline CDR1 is SGHKS and CDR2 YYEKEE (reference sequence). The CDR3 DNA reads TGTGCCAGCAGCCCGGGGACCCCGGAAAAACTGTTTTTT. Residues: CASSPGTPEKLFF.

This clone has only one observation. This CDR3 is CASSVEGREDEQFF. In DNA form, the CDR3 reads TGTGCCAGCAGCGTAGAGGGCCGAGAGGATGAGCAGTTCTTC. The chain uses TRBV9 and TRBJ2-1; D remains ambiguous. CDR3 length: 14 amino acids. V was clipped by 0 bases and J by 8 bases, with 12 bases between them. Germline CDR1 SGDLS, CDR2 YYNGEE.

The sample holds one count of this clone. V and J are TRBV5-1 and TRBJ2-5; the D gene is possibly TRBD1 (6 bases). The CDR3 length is 15 residues. V lost 5 bases to trimming and J lost 1 base, with 15 bases between them. The germline gives CDR1 SGHRS, CDR2 YFSETQ. CDR3 amino acids: CASRETGFPQETQYF. The DNA for the CDR3 is TGCGCCAGCAGAGAAACAGGGTTTCCCCAAGAGACCCAGTACTTC. The whole variable domain, remainder taken from reference TRBV5-1 and TRBJ2-5, is KAGVTQTPRYLIKTRGQQVTLSCSPISGHRSVSWYQQTPGQGLQFLFEYFSETQRNKGNFPGRFSGRQFSNSRSEMNVSTLELGDSALYLCASRETGFPQETQYFGPGTRLLVL.

The chain employs TRBV7-9 and TRBJ2-2; D is ambiguous. This CDR3 is 11 amino acids long. Trimming took off 1 base at V and 13 bases at J, with 7 bases between the two ends. Per germline, CDR1 SEHNR and CDR2 FQNEAQ (reference sequence). The CDR3 nucleotides are TGTGCCAGCAGCTTAGTGGGTTGGCTGTTTTTT. Its translation: CASSLVGWLFF.

V usage is TRBV27 and J usage is TRBJ1-5; no clear D. Trimming took off 6 bases at V and 2 bases at J, with 14 bases between the two ends. Looked up from germline, CDR1 is MNHEY and CDR2 is SMNVEV (reference sequence). The CDR3 is 15 amino acids. CDR3 sequence reads: CASSDLYSGNQPQHF. CDR3 DNA: TGTGCCAGCAGCGACCTGTACAGTGGCAATCAGCCCCAGCATTTT.

The V gene is TRBV27, the J gene TRBJ2-7; D is ambiguous. The CDR3 sequence is 15 residues long. V dropped 0 bases and J dropped 2 bases, with 11 bases sitting between them. Germline-derived CDR1 and CDR2 are MNHEY and SMNVEV (reference sequence). CDR3 DNA: TGTGCCAGCAGTTTATCCCCCAGCGCTACCTACGAGCAGTACTTC. Its protein is CASSLSPSATYEQYF.

Details on this clone: This sample also contains other DNA sequences that code for the same CDR3. The J gene is TRBJ2-7, the V gene TRBV27; 14 bases line up with TRBD2. Germline CDR1 reads MNHEY; CDR2 reads SMNVEV (reference sequence). The junction had 6 bases not matched to a gene; V was cut back by 5 bases and J by 6 bases. There are 15 residues in the CDR3. CDR3 DNA: TGTGCCAGCAGTCAAGGGACTAGCGGGAGTGGCGAGCAGTACTTC. Its protein product is CASSQGTSGSGEQYF.

The rearrangement joins TRBV9 to TRBJ2-7; D possibly corresponds to TRBD1 (6 bases). Germline CDR1 SGDLS, CDR2 YYNGEE. This CDR3 is 13 amino acids long. The ends were cut back, 5 bases at V and 0 bases at J, with 9 bases in the middle. The CDR3 region has the DNA TGTGCCAGCAGGGGGGCAAGCTCCTACGAGCAGTACTTC. It encodes CASRGASSYEQYF.

The chain recombines TRBV5-4 with TRBJ2-6, with D possibly being TRBD2 (6 bases). There are 17 residues in the CDR3. Trimming stripped 2 bases from V and 0 bases from J, with 12 bases between. The germline V gene encodes CDR1 SGHNT and CDR2 YYREEE (reference sequence). The CDR3 sequence is CASSFSEGYSGANVLTF. CDR3 DNA sequence: TGTGCCAGCAGCTTTTCGGAGGGATACTCTGGGGCCAACGTCCTGACTTTC.

The chain has TRBV27 and TRBJ1-5; D is perhaps TRBD1 (6 bases). The germline V gene encodes CDR1 MNHEY and CDR2 SMNVEV (reference sequence). Trimming shortened V by 6 bases and J by 1 base, and 13 bases separated the two germline ends. This CDR3 is built from 15 residues. CDR3 DNA: TGTGCCAGCAGGACACAGGGAAAAAGCAATCAGCCCCAGCATTTT. Residues: CASRTQGKSNQPQHF.

This clone was picked up one time. V gene TRBV7-9 combines with J gene TRBJ2-3, with D uncertain. CDR1 SEHNR and CDR2 FQNEAQ come from the germline V gene (reference sequence). V was pared by 0 bases and J by 4 bases, with 8 bases between. The CDR3 is 14 amino acids. CDR3 in DNA: TGTGCCAGCAGCTTAGCCCCTGGAGCAGATACGCAGTATTTT. Amino acids: CASSLAPGADTQYF.

In nucleotides, the CDR3 is TGTGCCAGCAGCTTCGGGAGCAGCTACACCTTC. Translated: CASSFGSSYTF. The V gene is TRBV11-2, the J gene TRBJ1-2; D is undetermined. Germline V gene sequence: CDR1 SGHAT, CDR2 FQNNGV. Trimming removed 3 bases at V and 9 bases at J, with 8 bases between. The CDR3 is 11 amino acids.

The V gene is TRBV9, the J gene TRBJ2-7, with D perhaps assigned TRBD1 or TRBD2 (5 bases each). V was shortened by 3 bases and J by 7 bases, with 17 bases between the two germline ends. This CDR3 region has 14 residues. Germline CDR1 reads SGDLS; CDR2 reads YYNGEE. The CDR3 nucleotides read TGTGCCAGCAGCGCCGGGACGGAGGTTAAGGAGCAGTACTTC. Protein: CASSAGTEVKEQYF.

A remark on this clone: At the DNA level, this CDR3 is encoded by other sequences in the same sample as well. The V call is TRBV5-1, the J call TRBJ2-7, with a possible D match to TRBD2 (6 bases). Trimming removed 0 bases from V and 2 bases from J, with 9 bases in between. Germline CDR1 and CDR2: SGHRS and YFSETQ. The CDR3 sequence is 14 residues long. The CDR3 reads CASSLGTGAYEQYF. CDR3 DNA: TGCGCCAGCAGCTTGGGGACGGGGGCCTACGAGCAGTACTTC.

This sequence joins TRBV6-1 and TRBJ2-7, with a weak D call TRBD2 (5 bases). The germline V and J ends were trimmed by 6 bases and 4 bases, with 16 bases remaining between them. Germline V lookup: CDR1 MNHNS, CDR2 SASEGT. The CDR3 extends over 14 amino acids. Written as DNA, the CDR3 is TGTGCCAGCAGCGCCAGAGGCGGGTTATACGAGCAGTACTTC. Residues: CASSARGGLYEQYF.

The chain has TRBV2 and TRBJ1-1; 9 nucleotides align to TRBD1. The CDR3 consists of 15 residues. V lost 11 bases to trimming and J lost 0 bases; unmatched junction nucleotides: 10. Germline CDR1 and CDR2: SNHLY and FYNNEI. The chain's CDR3 is CAGQRDREMNTEAFF. CDR3 bases: TGTGCCGGCCAAAGGGACAGGGAAATGAACACTGAAGCTTTCTTT.

The chain joins TRBV28 to TRBJ2-1; 11 nucleotides align to TRBD2. Germline trimming cut 8 bases from V and 5 bases from J; bases unmatched to any gene: 11. Germline lookup yields CDR1 MDHEN and CDR2 SYDVKM. This CDR3 contains 16 residues. The CDR3: CASSRQGLAVHNEQFF. Here the CDR3 DNA reads TGTGCCAGCTCACGACAGGGACTAGCGGTCCACAATGAGCAGTTCTTC.

For this clone: Other DNA sequences in this specimen translate into the identical CDR3. This chain joins TRBV7-9 and TRBJ2-5; D is undetermined. V was cut by 5 bases and J by 2 bases, with 9 bases left in between. This CDR3 is built from 13 residues. Germline CDR1 is SEHNR and CDR2 is FQNEAQ (reference sequence). The CDR3 DNA reads TGTGCCAGCAGCCTTGGGGTACAAGAGACCCAGTACTTC. Protein product: CASSLGVQETQYF. Full variable domain (outside the CDR3, taken from reference TRBV7-9 and TRBJ2-5): DTGVSQNPRHKITKRGQNVTFRCDPISEHNRLYWYRQTLGQGPEFLTYFQNEAQLEKSRLLSDRFSAERPKGSFSTLEIQRTEQGDSAMYLCASSLGVQETQYFGPGTRLLVL.

The table lists this clone with a count of one. This chain uses TRBV7-2 with TRBJ2-3; D unresolved. Trimming stripped 1 base from V and 0 bases from J, with 14 bases between. CDR1 and CDR2 (germline): SGHTA, FQGNSA. CDR3 size: 17 residues. The CDR3 DNA reads as TGTGCCAGCAGCTTAGATGCGAGGAGACTTAGCACAGATACGCAGTATTTT. Its protein is CASSLDARRLSTDTQYF.